The next 15 T cell receptor beta chains were all read from a single sample in a study of human T cells and chemical hapten exposure. In TCRdb, the RACE reads were re-called with MiXCR into one record per CDR3 protein. Here the sample spans tens of thousands of distinct CDR3 sequences, around 13% being singletons. The sample's time point: patch test 3, about 24 weeks after DPC sensitization. Treatment given: therapeutic diphenylcyclopropenone sensitization with weekly scalp DPC. The sample in question was whole blood, obtained in connection with sensitization to the hapten diphenylcyclopropenone (DPC). The receptor set was obtained from a woman in her forties or fifties with alopecia areata. Some clones in this sample may be carry-over from other donors' samples.

Turning to this clonotype: A clone one base away is much larger, so this may be a read error. This rearrangement joins TRBV7-6 to TRBJ2-3; D ambiguous. The V gene's germline CDR1 is SGHVS and CDR2 FNYEAQ. This CDR3 comprises 15 residues. The V end lost 3 bases, the J end lost 2 bases, and 12 bases lay between the germline ends. The CDR3 is CASSLVNSLTDTQYF. In DNA form, the CDR3 reads TGTGCCAGCAGCTTGGTAAACTCCCTCACAGATACGCAGTATTTT.

The rearrangement links TRBV7-2 to TRBJ2-1; 9 bases map to TRBD2. Germline lookup yields CDR1 SGHTA and CDR2 FQGNSA. The CDR3 runs 15 residues. The V segment lost 2 bases and the J segment 2 bases; nucleotides outside the gene matches: 1. The CDR3 bases are TGTGCCAGCAGCTTAACTAGCGGGCCCTACAATGAGCAGTTCTTC. Protein product: CASSLTSGPYNEQFF.

This clonotype was recorded at least ten times. In DNA form, the CDR3 reads TGCAGTGCTAGAGATCAGTACTCCCCGAAGCCAGTAGACATTCAGTACTTC. This gives the protein CSARDQYSPKPVDIQYF. The rearrangement uses TRBV20-1 and TRBJ2-4; D ambiguous. The CDR3 totals 17 residues. With 0 bases removed from V and 8 bases from J, the gap between germline ends came to 23 bases. Germline CDR1 DFQATT, CDR2 SNEGSKA (reference sequence).

The genes are TRBV29-1 and TRBJ2-7; TRBD1 agrees at 7 bases. Germline CDR1 is SQVTM and CDR2 is ANQGSEA. The CDR3 is 13 amino acids. Trimming removed 7 bases from V and 4 bases from J; junction bases left unmatched: 10. Here the CDR3 reads CSARQGFGYEQYF. In DNA, the CDR3 is TGCAGCGCTCGACAGGGATTTGGATACGAGCAGTACTTC.

The gene calls are TRBV7-6 and TRBJ1-2; unclear D gene. V lost 5 bases and J 5 bases, leaving 9 bases between the germline ends. This CDR3 has 12 residues. Germline CDR1 and CDR2: SGHVS and FNYEAQ. This chain's CDR3 is CASSRYEYGYTF. The DNA of the CDR3 is TGTGCCAGCAGCCGCTACGAGTATGGCTACACCTTC.

This clonotype was seen a few times. This chain links TRBV10-3 with TRBJ2-3; 7 bases match TRBD2. The germline V gene encodes CDR1 ENHRY and CDR2 SYGVKD. The trim removed 3 bases at V and 0 bases at J, leaving 3 bases unmatched. The CDR3 is made up of 15 amino acids. DNA of the CDR3: TGTGCCATCAGTGACAGCGGGGAAAGCACAGATACGCAGTATTTT. As protein: CAISDSGESTDTQYF.

Many counts were recorded for this clonotype. This chain uses TRBV7-8 with TRBJ2-6, with no clear D. CDR1 and CDR2 (germline): SGHVS, FQNEAQ. Trimming pared 6 bases from V and 4 bases from J, leaving 16 bases between. The CDR3 has 16 amino acids. DNA of the CDR3: TGTGCCAGCAGTCTGCGCGGTCCTGGAGGGGCCAACGTCCTGACTTTC. Translated: CASSLRGPGGANVLTF.

This clonotype was counted ten times or more. The chain employs TRBV18 and TRBJ2-3; D gene uncertain. Deletions cut 2 bases from V and 1 base from J, with 7 bases between. Per the germline V gene, CDR1 is KGHSH and CDR2 is LQKENI. The CDR3 is 14 amino acids. The CDR3 sequence is CASSPIVGTDTQYF. The CDR3 nucleotides read TGTGCCAGCTCACCAATTGTGGGCACAGATACGCAGTATTTT.

This clonotype was observed many times. This chain connects TRBV4-1 to TRBJ1-5; D call uncertain. V was trimmed by 0 bases and J by 6 bases, leaving 15 bases between them. CDR3 length equals 16 residues. Looked up from germline, CDR1 is MGHRA and CDR2 is YSYEKL. In DNA form, the CDR3 reads TGCGCCAGCAGCCAAGAGGGTGTATATCTTAGTCAGCCCCAGCATTTT. Translated: CASSQEGVYLSQPQHF.

This clonotype has at least ten counts. This CDR3 reads CASSLPDYVSYEQYF. In DNA form, the CDR3 reads TGCGCCAGCAGCTTGCCAGACTACGTATCCTACGAGCAGTACTTC. The rearrangement uses TRBV5-1 and TRBJ2-7, with a weak D call TRBD2 (5 bases). V lost 1 base, J lost 1 base, and 12 bases lay in between. The CDR3 sequence is 15 residues long. Per germline, CDR1 SGHRS and CDR2 YFSETQ.

This clonotype occurred many times. The chain combines TRBV7-6 with TRBJ2-2, with D perhaps matching TRBD2 (6 bases). The germline V gene encodes CDR1 SGHVS and CDR2 FNYEAQ. The CDR3 contains 16 residues. V lost 0 bases and J lost 2, with 10 bases in between. CDR3 protein: CASSLAGGENTGELFF. DNA for the CDR3: TGTGCCAGCAGCTTAGCGGGAGGAGAAAACACCGGGGAGCTGTTTTTT.

The table lists this clonotype with many counts. The chain is built from TRBV7-9 and TRBJ1-5; D might be TRBD1 (5 bases). Germline V gene data show CDR1 as SEHNR and CDR2 as FQNEAQ (reference sequence). The CDR3 loop spans 15 amino acids. V shed 6 bases and J shed 3 bases, with 15 bases lying between them. The CDR3 coding sequence is TGTGCCAGCAGTCAGGGCGGGGGTAACAATCAGCCCCAGCATTTT. Translated, it gives CASSQGGGNNQPQHF.

This clonotype occurred a few times. The chain links TRBV29-1 to TRBJ2-5, with D hard to call. Trimming cost V 2 bases and J 0 bases, with 16 bases left between them. The CDR3 runs 16 residues. The germline V gene has CDR1 SQVTM and CDR2 ANQGSEA. In nucleotides, the CDR3 is TGCAGCGTTGAATTGGGCTCCGACCCGCACCAAGAGACCCAGTACTTC. Translated: CSVELGSDPHQETQYF.

The chain is built from TRBV20-1 and TRBJ2-7; D is undetermined. The V and J ends lost 1 base and 0 bases respectively, with 4 bases between them. Germline CDR1 DFQATT, CDR2 SNEGSKA (reference sequence). The CDR3 spans 12 residues. CDR3 coding DNA: TGCAGTGCTAGAGCGGACTCCTACGAGCAGTACTTC. It yields the protein CSARADSYEQYF.

V is TRBV6-5 and J is TRBJ1-1; weak D call: TRBD1 (6 bases). Trimming took 5 bases from V and 4 from J, leaving 17 bases between them. The length of the CDR3 is 15 residues. Per the germline V gene, CDR1 is MNHEY and CDR2 is SVGAGI. In DNA, the CDR3 is TGTGCCAGCAGTGTCTCAGGGGTTCTAGGCACTGAAGCTTTCTTT. This gives the protein CASSVSGVLGTEAFF.